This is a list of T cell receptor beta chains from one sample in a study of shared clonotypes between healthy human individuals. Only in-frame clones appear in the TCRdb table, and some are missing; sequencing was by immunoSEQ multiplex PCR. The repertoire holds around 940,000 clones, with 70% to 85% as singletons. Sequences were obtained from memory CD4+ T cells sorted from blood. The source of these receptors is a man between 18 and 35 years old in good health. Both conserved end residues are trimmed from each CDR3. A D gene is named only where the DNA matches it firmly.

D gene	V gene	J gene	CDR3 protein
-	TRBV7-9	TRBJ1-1	ASSPDRGYEAF
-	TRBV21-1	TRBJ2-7	ANTPGGGVRYEQY
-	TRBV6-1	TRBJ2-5	ATPGWGAQETQY
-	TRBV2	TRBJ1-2	ASSANGGLGYT
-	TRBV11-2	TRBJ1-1	ASSSQFMNTEAF
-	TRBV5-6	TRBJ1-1	ASSLVAVGTEAF
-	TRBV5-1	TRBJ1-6	ASSLEPDNSPLH
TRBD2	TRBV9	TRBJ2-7	ASSPYGGSSEQY
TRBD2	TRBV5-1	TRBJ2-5	ASSPFAGGGETQY
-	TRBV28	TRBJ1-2	ASGRLLGGYT
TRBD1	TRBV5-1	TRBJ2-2	ASSFDPDRFDTGELF
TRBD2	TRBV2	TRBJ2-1	ASSDPGGGQRMKQF
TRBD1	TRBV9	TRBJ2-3	ASSIRGGTGGTDTQY
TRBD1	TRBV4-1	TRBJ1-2	ASSQETGTGTVINYGYT
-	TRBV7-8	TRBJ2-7	ASSKKRTDYEQY
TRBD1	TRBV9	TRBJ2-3	ASSKAGGSGTQY
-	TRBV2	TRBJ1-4	ASSGQGGGTNEKLF
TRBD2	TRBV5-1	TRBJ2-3	ASSLVLAGGTDTQY
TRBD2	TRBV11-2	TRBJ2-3	ASSLERGAAGAQY
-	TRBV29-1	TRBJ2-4	SVEDLVQGYSDIQY
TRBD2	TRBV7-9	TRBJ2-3	ASSSGTSGASTDTQY
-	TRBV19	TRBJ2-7	ASSRMAGSFYEQY
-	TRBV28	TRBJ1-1	ASRIRGQPITEAF
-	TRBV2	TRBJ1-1	ASSENVGLNTEAF
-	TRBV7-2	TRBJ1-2	ASSLEPQANYGYT
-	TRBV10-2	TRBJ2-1	ASREPGLNPNEQF
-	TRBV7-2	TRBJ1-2	ASSRDSNYGYT
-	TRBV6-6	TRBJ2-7	ASSKQDLYEQY
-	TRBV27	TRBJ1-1	ASRLGSGTEAF
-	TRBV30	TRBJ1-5	AWSVGSLSGNQPQH
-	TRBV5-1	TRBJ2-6	ASSGQAGSGANVLT
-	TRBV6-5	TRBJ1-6	ASSYSSKGGSPLH
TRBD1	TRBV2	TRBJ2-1	ASSEAHRQGVDEQF
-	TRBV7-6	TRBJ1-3	ASSPGSTKGNTIY
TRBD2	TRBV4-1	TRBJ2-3	ASSQRTSGGAPDTQY
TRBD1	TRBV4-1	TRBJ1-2	ASSQLGQGGLHYGYT
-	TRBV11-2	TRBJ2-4	ASTGGNIQY
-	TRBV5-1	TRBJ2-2	ASSLGLTNTGELF
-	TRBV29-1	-	SVEGFYEQY
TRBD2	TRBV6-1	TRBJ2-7	ASRLAGAVHEQY
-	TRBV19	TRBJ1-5	ASSLPPDLTYQPQH
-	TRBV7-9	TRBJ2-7	ASSLGDRSYEQY
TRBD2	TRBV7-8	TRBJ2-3	ASSPQERGGTDTQY
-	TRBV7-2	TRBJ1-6	ASSLGAGKNSPLH
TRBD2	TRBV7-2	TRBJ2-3	ASSSTSGRVADTQY